These 30 T cell receptor beta chains originate from one sample sequenced in a study of shared clonotypes between healthy human individuals. Data came from immunoSEQ multiplex PCR; TCRdb stores just in-frame clones and leaves some out. The sample includes 2 million to 2.5 million clones, 95% of them seen just once. Sequenced input: naive CD4+ T cells sorted from blood. Subset meaning: CD45RA+ positively selected. The receptors originated from a man aged 18 to 30 in good health.

This clone came up once. The chain carries TRBV25-1 and TRBJ2-5; perhaps TRBD1 as D (5 bases). Trimming took 3 bases from V and 1 from J, leaving 9 bases between them. The CDR3 sequence is 14 residues long. CDR1 is MGHDK and CDR2 is SYGVNS in the germline V gene. The chain's CDR3 is CASSDPGPQETQYF. The CDR3 DNA is TGTGCCAGCAGTGACCCAGGGCCCCAAGAGACCCAGTACTTC.

The rearrangement uses TRBV5-1 and TRBJ1-2; D might be TRBD1 (5 bases). Trimming left V 4 bases short and J 14 bases short, with 24 bases between. CDR3 size: 14 residues. Germline V gene data show CDR1 as SGHRS and CDR2 as YFSETQ. This chain's CDR3 is CASSGTTGPGEMTF. DNA for the CDR3: TGCGCCAGCAGCGGGACCACCGGGCCCGGGGAGATGACCTTC.

V is TRBV28 and J is TRBJ1-4; D unresolved. The CDR3 runs 14 residues. Germline assignment: CDR1 MDHEN and CDR2 SYDVKM. Trimming took off 7 bases at V and 4 bases at J, with 13 bases between the two ends. The chain's CDR3 is CASNRHTGNEKLFF. CDR3 nucleotide sequence: TGTGCCAGCAACCGCCACACTGGTAATGAAAAACTGTTTTTT.

The V gene is TRBV5-1, the J gene TRBJ2-1; D possibly matches TRBD1 or TRBD2 (5 bases each). This CDR3 has 13 residues. V was cut by 7 bases and J by 5 bases, with 13 bases left in between. Germline CDR1 is SGHRS and CDR2 is YFSETQ. The DNA of the CDR3 is TGCGCCAGCCGAGGGACCAGGAACAATGAGCAGTTCTTC. Translation: CASRGTRNNEQFF.

This chain connects TRBV11-3 to TRBJ1-1; D is unclear. CDR3 length: 13 residues. Per the germline V gene, CDR1 is SGHNT and CDR2 is YENEEA. The V end was cut by 0 bases, the J end by 6 bases, with 8 bases between. The CDR3 loop is CASSLDRGAEAFF. Written as DNA, the CDR3 is TGTGCCAGCAGCTTAGATCGGGGTGCTGAAGCTTTCTTT.

This clone has just one count. The V and J genes are TRBV5-1 and TRBJ2-7, with D hard to call. Trimming cost V 0 bases and J 5 bases, with 12 bases left between them. The CDR3 has 14 residues. Germline V lookup: CDR1 SGHRS, CDR2 YFSETQ. The CDR3 nucleotides read TGCGCCAGCAGCTTGGACTCCTCTGGCGACGAGCAGTACTTC. Its translation: CASSLDSSGDEQYF.

The CDR3 here is CASSESFQTQYF. For the CDR3, the DNA is TGTGCCAGCAGTGAATCTTTTCAGACCCAGTACTTC. The chain carries TRBV25-1 and TRBJ2-5; no firm D call. The germline gives CDR1 MGHDK, CDR2 SYGVNS. V shed 1 base and J shed 6 bases, with 6 bases lying between them. The CDR3 is made up of 12 amino acids.

With regard to this clone: The sample holds other DNA sequences that translate to the same CDR3. The DNA of the CDR3 is TGTGCCAGCCGGACAGGTGTGAACACTGAAGCTTTCTTT. Residues: CASRTGVNTEAFF. V gene TRBV19 combines with J gene TRBJ1-1, with 7 bases identical to TRBD1. CDR1 is LNHDA, CDR2 SQIVND, per germline (reference sequence). V was pared by 9 bases and J by 0 bases, with 4 bases of the junction left unmatched. This CDR3 spans 13 amino acids. The entire variable domain, with the rest obtained from reference TRBV19 and TRBJ1-1, is as follows: DGGITQSPKYLFRKEGQNVTLSCEQNLNHDAMYWYRQDPGQGLRLIYYSQIVNDFQKGDIAEGYSVSREKKESFPLTVTSAQKNPTAFYLCASRTGVNTEAFFGQGTRLTVV.

The CDR3 DNA follows: TGTGCCAGCAGTTTGACGGTTGGATACGAGCAGTACTTC. Amino acids: CASSLTVGYEQYF. The J gene is TRBJ2-7, the V gene TRBV6-5; D gene ambiguous. Germline CDR1 and CDR2: MNHEY and SVGAGI. Deletions cut 4 bases from V and 4 bases from J, with 11 bases between. The CDR3 covers 13 residues.

This clone showed up just a few times. This CDR3 reads CASSIGLPGELFF. CDR3 bases: TGTGCCAGTAGTATAGGACTACCAGGGGAGCTGTTTTTT. J is TRBJ2-2 and V is TRBV19; maybe TRBD2 (5 bases). This CDR3 contains 13 residues. V was shortened by 1 base and J by 8 bases, with 8 bases between the two germline ends. CDR1 is LNHDA and CDR2 is SQIVND in the germline V gene (reference sequence).

The V and J genes are TRBV6-5 and TRBJ1-5; no firm D call. Germline lookup yields CDR1 MNHEY and CDR2 SVGAGI. The CDR3 extends over 15 amino acids. V was trimmed by 0 bases and J by 4 bases, leaving 10 bases between them. CDR3 bases: TGTGCCAGCAGTTACTCAGCGTACGGGAATCAGCCCCAGCATTTT. Translating gives CASSYSAYGNQPQHF.

This rearrangement joins TRBV30 to TRBJ2-7, with 9 bases aligning to TRBD2. Germline V CDR1 and CDR2: GTSNPN, SVGIG (reference sequence). V was pared by 5 bases and J by 1 base, with 9 bases of the junction left unmatched. The CDR3 is made up of 15 amino acids. CDR3 sequence reads: CAWPRAGGISYEQYF. As DNA, the CDR3 is TGTGCCTGGCCTAGAGCGGGGGGCATTTCCTACGAGCAGTACTTC.

About this clone: This same CDR3 is encoded by further DNA sequences in the sample. The chain joins TRBV5-1 to TRBJ2-3; D tentatively fits TRBD1 or TRBD2 (5 bases each). Per the germline V gene, CDR1 is SGHRS and CDR2 is YFSETQ. The V end lost 0 bases, the J end lost 4 bases, and 12 bases lay between the germline ends. The CDR3 extends over 15 amino acids. The CDR3 reads CASSLGGRGADTQYF. The DNA of the CDR3 is TGCGCCAGCAGCTTGGGTGGGAGAGGGGCAGATACGCAGTATTTT.

This chain uses TRBV7-9 with TRBJ1-4; possible D gene TRBD1, 5 bases. With 5 bases removed from V and 7 bases from J, the gap between germline ends came to 17 bases. Germline CDR1 is SEHNR and CDR2 is FQNEAQ (reference sequence). CDR3 length: 15 amino acids. The CDR3 sequence: CASSLPPGLGEKLFF. In DNA, the CDR3 is TGTGCCAGCAGCCTACCCCCAGGGTTGGGTGAAAAACTGTTTTTT.

About this clone itself: Other DNA sequences in this sample translate to the same CDR3. This chain connects TRBV18 to TRBJ2-5; D unclear. Germline lookup yields CDR1 KGHSH and CDR2 LQKENI. This CDR3 is built from 12 residues. Trimming stripped 2 bases from V and 5 bases from J, with 6 bases between. This CDR3 is CASSPLGETQYF. The CDR3 nucleotides read TGTGCCAGCTCACCATTAGGGGAGACCCAGTACTTC.

The chain is built from TRBV10-3 and TRBJ1-2; TRBD1 matches at 7 bases. CDR1 and CDR2 from the germline V gene are ENHRY and SYGVKD. This CDR3 comprises 15 residues. V lost 6 bases, J lost 10 bases, and 17 bases stayed unmatched. CDR3 DNA: TGTGCCATCAGATTACAGGGGAAAGTTTGGGGGAACTACACCTTC. Its protein product is CAIRLQGKVWGNYTF.

This chain joins TRBV2 and TRBJ2-6, with no clear D. The CDR3 has 14 residues. Trimming stripped 7 bases from V and 7 bases from J, with 14 bases between. In germline, CDR1 is SNHLY, CDR2 FYNNEI. CDR3 sequence (DNA): TGTGCCAGCACCGAGATAGGTGTAGCCAACGTCCTGACTTTC. This encodes CASTEIGVANVLTF.

CDR3 residues: CASSQSGGGDYGYTF. CDR3 in DNA: TGTGCCAGCAGCCAGTCCGGAGGGGGGGACTATGGCTACACCTTC. This rearrangement joins TRBV4-2 to TRBJ1-2; D might be TRBD1 (6 bases). This CDR3 is 15 amino acids long. The V end was cut by 3 bases, the J end by 3 bases, with 14 bases between. The germline CDR1 and CDR2 sequences are LGHNA and YNFKEQ.

This chain links TRBV7-9 with TRBJ1-5, with D uncertain. V was shortened by 0 bases and J by 3 bases, with 6 bases between the two germline ends. The germline V gene encodes CDR1 SEHNR and CDR2 FQNEAQ (reference sequence). The CDR3 runs 14 residues. CDR3 sequence (DNA): TGTGCCAGCAGCTTAGCAGGCCTCAATCAGCCCCAGCATTTT. It yields the protein CASSLAGLNQPQHF.

The genes are TRBV11-2 and TRBJ2-1, with D hard to call. The CDR3 consists of 16 residues. V lost 4 bases and J 0 bases, leaving 13 bases between the germline ends. The V gene's germline CDR1 is SGHAT and CDR2 FQNNGV. The CDR3 reads CASSSGQPSSYNEQFF. The CDR3 DNA reads as TGTGCCAGCAGCTCAGGTCAGCCATCCTCCTACAATGAGCAGTTCTTC.

The gene calls are TRBV4-1 and TRBJ1-1, with D possibly TRBD1 on 6 matching bases. Trimming left V 1 base short and J 11 bases short, with 23 bases between. Germline CDR1 is MGHRA and CDR2 is YSYEKL. The CDR3 sequence is 16 residues long. CDR3 amino acids: CASSQVTGPYPVWAFF. As DNA, the CDR3 is TGCGCCAGCAGCCAAGTGACAGGTCCCTACCCGGTTTGGGCTTTCTTT.

Note on this clone: The same CDR3 is also encoded by other DNA sequences in this sample. The V call is TRBV30, the J call TRBJ2-7, with 8 bases that match TRBD1. Germline values: CDR1 GTSNPN, CDR2 SVGIG (reference sequence). The trim removed 5 bases at V and 3 bases at J, leaving 3 bases unmatched. This CDR3 contains 12 residues. The CDR3 sequence: CAWGGQGYEQYF. The DNA for the CDR3 is TGTGCCTGGGGAGGACAGGGCTACGAGCAGTACTTC.

The chain carries TRBV9 and TRBJ2-7; 7 nucleotides agree with TRBD1. Per the germline V gene, CDR1 is SGDLS and CDR2 is YYNGEE. With V trimmed by 3 bases and J by 4 bases, 13 bases remained unmatched. This CDR3 comprises 16 residues. The CDR3 here is CASSAQDSARGYEQYF. As DNA, the CDR3 is TGTGCCAGCAGCGCCCAGGATTCGGCCAGGGGGTACGAGCAGTACTTC.

The chain carries TRBV10-3 and TRBJ2-2; D is ambiguous. This CDR3 is 15 amino acids long. CDR1 and CDR2 (germline): ENHRY, SYGVKD. The V end was cut by 11 bases, the J end by 2 bases, with 18 bases between. The CDR3 sequence is CASAGSSLNTGELFF. The DNA of the CDR3 is TGTGCCTCGGCCGGCAGTAGCCTTAACACCGGGGAGCTGTTTTTT.

Regarding this clone: The sample contains more than one DNA sequence encoding this CDR3. This chain joins TRBV27 and TRBJ2-7; 10 bases line up with TRBD2. Germline CDR1 reads MNHEY; CDR2 reads SMNVEV (reference sequence). V was pared by 6 bases and J by 2 bases, with 4 bases of the junction left unmatched. The CDR3 is 14 amino acids. CDR3 sequence reads: CASSLAGGPYEQYF. The CDR3 nucleotides are TGTGCCAGCAGCTTAGCGGGAGGACCCTACGAGCAGTACTTC.

The rearrangement links TRBV28 to TRBJ1-1; 7 nucleotides line up with TRBD1. Germline lookup yields CDR1 MDHEN and CDR2 SYDVKM. With 11 bases clipped from V and 3 bases from J, the junction kept 6 bases outside the gene matches. This CDR3 contains 12 residues. The DNA for the CDR3 is TGTGCCGCAGGGGGACCGCACACTGAAGCTTTCTTT. Its translation is CAAGGPHTEAFF.

This clone was seen just once. CDR3 bases: TGCGCCAGCAGCGCCCAACGGGAGACCCAGTACTTC. Translation gives CASSAQRETQYF. V is TRBV5-1 and J is TRBJ2-5; D ambiguous. V lost 4 bases and J lost 5, with 9 bases in between. Germline V gene sequence: CDR1 SGHRS, CDR2 YFSETQ. The CDR3 consists of 12 residues.

This chain's CDR3 is CASSAYGTGELFF. CDR3 sequence (DNA): TGTGCCAGCAGTGCGTATGGGACCGGGGAGCTGTTTTTT. V usage is TRBV6-1 and J usage is TRBJ2-2; D uncertain. V lost 4 bases to trimming and J lost 5 bases, with 8 bases between them. This CDR3 region has 13 residues. Germline CDR1 MNHNS, CDR2 SASEGT.

V and J are TRBV27 and TRBJ2-2; no clear D. CDR3 length: 17 amino acids. V lost 6 bases and J 0 bases, leaving 17 bases between the germline ends. Per germline, CDR1 MNHEY and CDR2 SMNVEV (reference sequence). This CDR3 reads CASSIIFTDPNTGELFF. DNA for the CDR3: TGTGCCAGCAGCATTATATTTACGGATCCGAACACCGGGGAGCTGTTTTTT.

The sample holds one count of this clone. At the DNA level, this CDR3 is encoded by other sequences in the same sample as well. The chain couples TRBV18 to TRBJ2-7; perhaps TRBD1 as D (6 bases). Between the trimmed V and J ends, which lost 3 bases and 5 bases, there was a span of 8 bases. The CDR3 runs 12 residues. Germline V gives CDR1 KGHSH, CDR2 LQKENI. The CDR3, as DNA: TGTGCCAGCTCACCCAGGGGCGACGAGCAGTACTTC. It codes for CASSPRGDEQYF. The full variable domain, rest sourced from reference TRBV18 and TRBJ2-7, is NAGVMQNPRHLVRRRGQEARLRCSPMKGHSHVYWYRQLPEEGLKFMVYLQKENIIDESGMPKERFSAEFPKEGPSILRIQQVVRGDSAAYFCASSPRGDEQYFGPGTRLTVT.